This T cell receptor beta chain was retrieved from a study of graft-versus-host responses after intestinal transplantation. Across the whole study: The study gave all recipients anti-thymocyte globulin induction, then tacrolimus and steroids for approximately three years.

TCRdb keeps only in-frame clones here, not all; method: immunoSEQ multiplex PCR. The repertoire holds 9,600 or so clones, about 95% seen once, with around 16% in the top ten. Overall study results and limits: Recipient marrow showed GvH clones, some seen first in ileum or blood.

Per germline, CDR1 MNHEY and CDR2 SMNVEV (reference sequence). V lost 3 bases and J 2 bases, leaving 11 bases between the germline ends. The CDR3 has 15 residues. Note on this clone: Its antigen is unknown.

The chain employs TRBV27 and TRBJ1-5, with D unclear. Here the sequenced sample was bone marrow, taken around 75 weeks after intestinal transplantation. This clonotype originated in a human patient who received an intestinal transplant, so some T cells may come from the graft donor. DNA of the CDR3: TGTGCCAGCAGTTTTGCGGGAAATGGCAATCAGCCCCAGCATTTT. Translation gives CASSFAGNGNQPQHF.